The 28 T cell receptor beta chains below all came from one sample that was sequenced in a study of T-cell memory formation after mild COVID-19. MiXCR, run by TCRdb on the 5' RACE reads, gives a single entry per CDR3 protein. The sample holds about 180,000 distinct CDR3 sequences, around a sixth seen once. Specimen: PBMCs or a T cell subset sorted from them (not recorded which). The receptors shown here come from a man younger than 30 who had mild COVID-19 (a few samples of this study predate the infection). Cell type and time point are not known.

This clonotype was observed a few times. The junction departs from the called germline gene at one end, perhaps through a read error. The chain joins TRBV20-1 to TRBJ2-1; 7 nucleotides match TRBD1. The germline V gene has CDR1 DFQATT and CDR2 SNEGSKA (reference sequence). This CDR3 is built from 15 residues. The CDR3 sequence is CSARGTGTAPNEQFF. The CDR3 DNA follows: TGCAGTGCGAGAGGGACCGGGACAGCGCCCAATGAGCAGTTCTTC.

V is TRBV11-2 and J is TRBJ1-1; the D is unclear. This CDR3 region has 14 residues. Looked up from germline, CDR1 is SGHAT and CDR2 is FQNNGV. The V end lost 7 bases, the J end lost 0 bases, and 12 bases lay between the germline ends. CDR3: CASTRRLMNTEAFF. DNA of the CDR3: TGTGCCAGCACGCGCCGGCTCATGAACACTGAAGCTTTCTTT.

The chain employs TRBV7-9 and TRBJ2-3; D is perhaps TRBD2 (6 bases). CDR3 size: 16 residues. Deletions cut 1 base from V and 4 bases from J, with 15 bases between. Looked up from germline, CDR1 is SEHNR and CDR2 is FQNEAQ (reference sequence). CDR3 protein: CASSLEGRAGPDTQYF. For the CDR3, the DNA is TGTGCCAGCAGCTTAGAGGGTCGCGCGGGGCCAGATACGCAGTATTTT.

The CDR3 protein is CASSVVRVGTEAFF. The CDR3, as DNA: TGTGCCAGCAGCGTAGTAAGGGTGGGAACTGAAGCTTTCTTT. The chain couples TRBV9 to TRBJ1-1; D is undetermined. CDR1 and CDR2 from the germline V gene are SGDLS and YYNGEE. The CDR3 totals 14 residues. Trimming took 0 bases from V and 5 from J, leaving 11 bases between them.

There are many counts of this clonotype. The chain is built from TRBV5-1 and TRBJ2-3; 12 positions match TRBD2. The CDR3 loop spans 14 amino acids. Germline values: CDR1 SGHRS, CDR2 YFSETQ. V trimming: 4 bases; J trimming: 4 bases; junction bases outside the gene matches: 1. CDR3 loop: CASSRLAGADTQYF. The CDR3 DNA reads TGCGCCAGCAGCCGACTAGCGGGGGCAGATACGCAGTATTTT.

In its sample, this clonotype was seen many times. This sequence joins TRBV12-3 or TRBV12-4 and TRBJ2-1; D remains unclear. Trimming left V 3 bases short and J 5 bases short, with 5 bases between. The CDR3 runs to 12 residues. In DNA, the CDR3 is TGTGCCAGCAGTTTTGAGGACAATGAGCAGTTCTTC. It specifies CASSFEDNEQFF.

This clonotype was observed many times. This rearrangement joins TRBV29-1 to TRBJ2-5; 9 bases match TRBD1. Trimming removed 7 bases from V and 5 bases from J; junction bases left unmatched: 5. Per germline, CDR1 SQVTM and CDR2 ANQGSEA. The CDR3 covers 12 residues. DNA of the CDR3: TGCAGCGCCACAGGGGGCAAGGAGACCCAGTACTTC. Translated: CSATGGKETQYF.

The chain links TRBV5-1 to TRBJ2-3, with D tentatively TRBD2 (5 bases). Trimming took off 0 bases at V and 4 bases at J, with 12 bases between the two ends. Germline-derived CDR1 and CDR2 are SGHRS and YFSETQ. There are 15 residues in the CDR3. CDR3 bases: TGCGCCAGCAGCTTGGCGGGGTCAAAGGCAGATACGCAGTATTTT. As protein: CASSLAGSKADTQYF.

The rearrangement joins TRBV5-6 to TRBJ1-2; D remains ambiguous. The CDR3 runs 13 residues. CDR1 is SGHDT and CDR2 is YYEEEE in the germline V gene. Trimming stripped 0 bases from V and 2 bases from J, with 5 bases between. This chain's CDR3 is CASSLARNYGYTF. The DNA of the CDR3 is TGTGCCAGCAGCTTGGCACGGAACTATGGCTACACCTTC.

This chain links TRBV7-3 with TRBJ2-3, with D perhaps being TRBD1 or TRBD2 (5 bases each). V dropped 4 bases and J dropped 6 bases, with 14 bases sitting between them. The CDR3 is made up of 14 amino acids. The germline gives CDR1 SGHTA, CDR2 FQGTGA. CDR3 in amino acids: CASSSAPGTDTQYF. CDR3 DNA sequence: TGTGCCAGCAGCTCCGCCCCGGGGACGGATACGCAGTATTTT.

The chain employs TRBV24-1 and TRBJ2-3; D uncertain. V was cut by 0 bases and J by 7 bases, with 10 bases left in between. Germline V lookup: CDR1 KGHDR, CDR2 SFDVKD. This CDR3 contains 14 residues. Here the CDR3 DNA reads TGTGCCACCAGTGATTTGTTCCGCCCCTATACGCAGTATTTT. This encodes CATSDLFRPYTQYF.

The chain recombines TRBV30 with TRBJ1-6; 7 nucleotides match TRBD1. The germline CDR1 and CDR2 sequences are GTSNPN and SVGIG (reference sequence). The length of the CDR3 is 15 residues. Germline trimming cut 1 base from V and 2 bases from J; bases unmatched to any gene: 2. CDR3 sequence (DNA): TGTGCCTGGAGTGGAGGGACAGCCTATAATTCACCCCTCCACTTT. This sequence encodes CAWSGGTAYNSPLHF.

The rearrangement joins TRBV7-2 to TRBJ1-2; D gene uncertain. Germline V lookup: CDR1 SGHTA, CDR2 FQGNSA. This CDR3 is 13 amino acids long. The V and J ends lost 3 bases and 5 bases respectively, with 10 bases between them. The CDR3 loop is CASSLGSRYGYTF. DNA for the CDR3: TGTGCCAGCAGCTTGGGGTCGCGGTATGGCTACACCTTC.

For the CDR3, the DNA is TGTGCCAGCAGCTTACTCAGTAGCTCCTACAATGAGCAGTTCTTC. This codes for CASSLLSSSYNEQFF. The V call is TRBV9, the J call TRBJ2-1; no clear D gene. The CDR3 length is 15 residues. Deletions cut 4 bases from V and 0 bases from J, with 11 bases between. Germline CDR1 and CDR2: SGDLS and YYNGEE.

This clonotype occurred a few times. The chain joins TRBV5-1 to TRBJ2-7; 9 nucleotides match TRBD1. This CDR3 is built from 17 residues. In germline, CDR1 is SGHRS, CDR2 YFSETQ. The junction had 15 bases not matched to a gene; V was cut back by 4 bases and J by 4 bases. The CDR3 loop is CASSAEPLGQGLYEQYF. CDR3 bases: TGCGCCAGCAGCGCCGAACCCCTCGGACAGGGGTTGTACGAGCAGTACTTC.

This clonotype was observed a handful of times. The chain employs TRBV5-1 and TRBJ2-2, with D possibly being TRBD1 or TRBD2 (5 bases each). The ends were cut back, 4 bases at V and 5 bases at J, with 15 bases in the middle. CDR1 is SGHRS and CDR2 is YFSETQ in the germline V gene. This CDR3 is built from 15 residues. The CDR3 DNA reads TGCGCCAGCAGCCAAGGGACGGGGCGAACCGGGGAGCTGTTTTTT. Amino acid sequence: CASSQGTGRTGELFF.

The genes are TRBV7-3 and TRBJ2-7, with D uncertain. Germline-derived CDR1 and CDR2 are SGHTA and FQGTGA. The V end lost 3 bases, the J end lost 2 bases, and 11 bases lay between the germline ends. The length of the CDR3 is 14 residues. The CDR3 here is CASSFPGVAYEQYV. CDR3 bases: TGTGCCAGCAGCTTCCCTGGGGTTGCCTACGAGCAGTACGTC.

This clonotype turned up a few times. The rearrangement uses TRBV5-8 and TRBJ1-2, with TRBD1 identical over 7 bases. Germline CDR1 is SGHTS and CDR2 is YDEGEE. This CDR3 has 16 residues. Trimming removed 6 bases from V and 2 bases from J; junction bases left unmatched: 13. The CDR3 DNA sequence: TGTGCCAGCACCAAGACAGGGAGTAATTTCAACTATGGCTACACCTTC. This codes for CASTKTGSNFNYGYTF.

In this sample, this clonotype turned up a few times. CDR3 coding DNA: TGCGCCAGCAGCTTGCGACAGTTAGAAGAGACCCAGTACTTC. It specifies CASSLRQLEETQYF. The V gene is TRBV5-1, the J gene TRBJ2-5; possibly TRBD1 for D (5 bases). The V gene lost 1 base and the J gene lost 3 bases, with 10 bases spanning the gap. This CDR3 has 14 residues. In germline, CDR1 is SGHRS, CDR2 YFSETQ.

This rearrangement joins TRBV18 to TRBJ1-4, with unresolved D. Trimming removed 6 bases from V and 7 bases from J, with 15 bases in between. CDR1 is KGHSH and CDR2 is LQKENI in the germline V gene. This CDR3 is built from 14 residues. The CDR3 is CASSGIRIGEKLFF. The CDR3 DNA follows: TGTGCCAGCTCCGGGATCCGAATAGGTGAAAAACTGTTTTTT.

This clonotype came up a few times. This chain uses TRBV4-3 with TRBJ1-5; TRBD1 aligns across 7 bases. Germline V gives CDR1 LGHNA, CDR2 YSLEER. Trimming cost V 0 bases and J 4 bases; bases outside gene matches: 12. CDR3 length: 18 amino acids. CDR3 in amino acids: CASSQDEPDRAGNQPQHF. The DNA of the CDR3 is TGCGCCAGCAGCCAAGATGAGCCAGACAGGGCGGGGAATCAGCCCCAGCATTTT.

This clonotype was picked up a small number of times. The gene calls are TRBV12-3 or TRBV12-4 and TRBJ1-2; 8 bases map to TRBD1. The V and J ends lost 4 bases and 9 bases, in that order; junction bases with no gene match: 1. This CDR3 region has 11 residues. As DNA, the CDR3 is TGTGCCAGCAGTTACAGGGGGAGCTACACCTTC. Protein: CASSYRGSYTF.

The chain has TRBV19 and TRBJ2-3; maybe TRBD2 (5 bases). The CDR3 sequence is 15 residues long. Germline V lookup: CDR1 LNHDA, CDR2 SQIVND (reference sequence). Deletions cut 1 base from V and 3 bases from J, with 11 bases between. The CDR3 protein is CASSIALGRTDTQYF. The CDR3 region has the DNA TGTGCCAGTAGTATAGCTCTGGGGAGAACAGATACGCAGTATTTT.

The gene calls are TRBV5-1 and TRBJ1-2; no clear D gene. V lost 0 bases and J 0 bases, leaving 6 bases between the germline ends. The CDR3 spans 14 residues. Germline values: CDR1 SGHRS, CDR2 YFSETQ. The chain's CDR3 is CASSLERANYGYTF. CDR3 DNA: TGCGCCAGCAGCTTGGAGCGGGCTAACTATGGCTACACCTTC.

This clonotype was detected ten times or more. V usage is TRBV12-3 or TRBV12-4 and J usage is TRBJ2-3; TRBD2 is a possible D gene (6 bases). With 6 bases removed from V and 2 bases from J, the gap between germline ends came to 9 bases. CDR3 size: 13 residues. CDR3 coding DNA: TGTGCCAGCAGGCGGGGCCACACAGATACGCAGTATTTT. This sequence encodes CASRRGHTDTQYF.

The rearrangement joins TRBV6-5 to TRBJ2-7; 8 nucleotides line up with TRBD1. This CDR3 contains 13 residues. CDR1 and CDR2 (germline): MNHEY, SVGAGI. V dropped 6 bases and J dropped 3; count of bases not matched to a gene: 4. The CDR3 nucleotides read TGTGCCAGCAGCCAGGGGGCTGTCTACGAGCAGTACTTC. This codes for CASSQGAVYEQYF.

This chain links TRBV23-1 with TRBJ2-1; 12 bases agree with TRBD2. TRBV23-1 is filed as an ORF, its function uncertain. Trimming at V came to 4 bases and at J to 9 bases, leaving 13 bases not matched to a gene. The CDR3 runs 17 residues. CDR3: CASSPQLAGGPIGEQFF. CDR3 DNA: TGCGCCAGCAGTCCGCAACTAGCGGGGGGCCCAATCGGTGAGCAGTTCTTC.

This clonotype has more than one count but fewer than ten. The V and J genes are TRBV5-5 and TRBJ1-5; 7 nucleotides align to TRBD1. The CDR3 consists of 15 residues. Germline V lookup: CDR1 SGHKS, CDR2 YYEKEE (reference sequence). V lost 7 bases and J lost 0; bases outside the gene matches: 7. CDR3 region: CASGSGTDSNQPQHF. CDR3 nucleotides: TGTGCCAGCGGGTCCGGGACAGATAGCAATCAGCCCCAGCATTTT.